A single sample gave rise to the 18 T cell receptor beta chains below, sequenced in a study of radiotherapy plus CTLA-4 blockade in lung cancer. Method: immunoSEQ multiplex PCR; TCRdb's copy keeps in-frame clones and lacks some. The table lists roughly 50,000 clones, approximately 80% of them singletons, with 3.2% in the top ten. Sample: peripheral blood, taken from a patient treated with radiotherapy plus ipilimumab. All receptors come from a human donor with non-small cell lung cancer who had a partial response to radiotherapy plus ipilimumab.

This chain links TRBV27 with TRBJ1-1, with D perhaps matching TRBD1 (6 bases). The CDR3 is 16 amino acids. Trimming left V 5 bases short and J 1 base short, with 17 bases between. The germline V gene has CDR1 MNHEY and CDR2 SMNVEV (reference sequence). The CDR3: CASSIIGTSPNTEAFF. The DNA for the CDR3 is TGTGCCAGCAGTATTATAGGGACATCTCCGAACACTGAAGCTTTCTTT.

This clone was picked up a small number of times. The V call is TRBV7-2, the J call TRBJ2-7; weak D call: TRBD2 (5 bases). CDR3 length: 13 residues. Germline V gives CDR1 SGHTA, CDR2 FQGNSA. Trimming pared 1 base from V and 7 bases from J, leaving 11 bases between. The chain's CDR3 is CASSLGYGGEQYF. The CDR3 DNA reads TGTGCCAGCAGCTTAGGCTACGGCGGGGAGCAGTACTTC.

The V gene is TRBV18, the J gene TRBJ2-7; TRBD1 matches at 9 bases. CDR1 is KGHSH, CDR2 LQKENI, per germline. The CDR3 has 12 residues. J lost 6 bases, V lost 4 bases, and 1 base had no gene match. CDR3 sequence: CASSLDRGEQYF. CDR3 nucleotide sequence: TGTGCCAGCTCACTGGACAGGGGCGAGCAGTACTTC. The variable domain in full, completed from reference TRBV18 and TRBJ2-7, reads NAGVMQNPRHLVRRRGQEARLRCSPMKGHSHVYWYRQLPEEGLKFMVYLQKENIIDESGMPKERFSAEFPKEGPSILRIQQVVRGDSAAYFCASSLDRGEQYFGPGTRLTVT.

The chain combines TRBV5-6 with TRBJ1-6; 7 bases line up with TRBD1. From germline, CDR1 is SGHDT and CDR2 YYEEEE. This CDR3 comprises 15 residues. V dropped 3 bases and J dropped 9; count of bases not matched to a gene: 9. The CDR3 DNA reads as TGTGCCAGCAGCTACGGGACAGCGGAGGGTTCACCCCTCCACTTT. Amino acid sequence: CASSYGTAEGSPLHF.

The chain links TRBV10-1 to TRBJ2-7, with D possibly being TRBD1 (6 bases). In germline, CDR1 is WNHNN, CDR2 SYGVQD (reference sequence). V was pared by 3 bases and J by 2 bases, with 14 bases between. This CDR3 has 15 amino acids. The CDR3 DNA is TGCGCCAGCAGTGATGGACAGCCGCCGGCCTACGAGCAGTACTTC. This codes for CASSDGQPPAYEQYF.

The chain uses TRBV5-1 and TRBJ2-2; no clear D. The CDR3 runs to 15 residues. Per the germline V gene, CDR1 is SGHRS and CDR2 is YFSETQ. Deletions cut 1 base from V and 2 bases from J, with 9 bases between. The DNA of the CDR3 is TGCGCCAGCAGCTTGATGACTCCAAACACCGGGGAGCTGTTTTTT. Amino acid sequence: CASSLMTPNTGELFF.

This clone was detected a few times. The CDR3 is CASSVSQGGADGYTF. CDR3 bases: TGTGCCAGCAGTGTTAGCCAAGGGGGCGCAGATGGCTACACCTTC. V is TRBV2 and J is TRBJ1-2; 7 bases match TRBD1. Trimming cost V 4 bases and J 6 bases; bases outside gene matches: 11. From germline, CDR1 is SNHLY and CDR2 FYNNEI. CDR3 length equals 15 residues.

V and J are TRBV7-9 and TRBJ1-2; TRBD1 is a possible D gene (5 bases). Between the trimmed V and J ends, which lost 5 bases and 5 bases, there was a span of 18 bases. The CDR3 extends over 15 amino acids. Germline V lookup: CDR1 SEHNR, CDR2 FQNEAQ (reference sequence). The CDR3 coding sequence is TGTGCCAGCAGCCCCCCCGGGGGGACCCCTTATGGCTACACCTTC. Translated, it gives CASSPPGGTPYGYTF.

In DNA form, the CDR3 reads TGTGCCAGCAGCCTCGGACAGCGAGGCTACGAGCAGTACTTC. This codes for CASSLGQRGYEQYF. This chain joins TRBV5-4 and TRBJ2-7, with D possibly TRBD1 on 6 matching bases. The germline gives CDR1 SGHNT, CDR2 YYREEE (reference sequence). Trimming removed 4 bases at V and 3 bases at J, with 14 bases between. The CDR3 consists of 14 residues.

This sequence joins TRBV27 and TRBJ2-7; 8 bases match TRBD2. The CDR3 spans 14 residues. The V gene end was trimmed by 4 bases and the J gene end by 7 bases; junction bases not matched to a gene: 9. Germline assignment: CDR1 MNHEY and CDR2 SMNVEV (reference sequence). CDR3 loop: CASSWNGGAAEQYF. In DNA form, the CDR3 reads TGTGCCAGCAGTTGGAACGGGGGGGCGGCTGAGCAGTACTTC.

This sequence joins TRBV5-8 and TRBJ1-5; D is unresolved. This CDR3 is 11 amino acids long. The V end lost 2 bases, the J end lost 9 bases, and 6 bases lay between the germline ends. Germline loops: CDR1 SGHTS, CDR2 YDEGEE. The CDR3 spells CASSFSSPQHF. In nucleotides, the CDR3 is TGTGCCAGCAGCTTTAGTTCGCCCCAGCATTTT.

The CDR3 DNA sequence: TGTGCCAGCAGCGTAGGCGGGACAGGGGCCCCCAGCCACTCTGGGGCCAACGTCCTGACTTTC. Protein: CASSVGGTGAPSHSGANVLTF. V usage is TRBV9 and J usage is TRBJ2-6; 10 bases are shared with TRBD1. CDR3 size: 21 residues. The trim removed 0 bases at V and 0 bases at J, leaving 12 bases unmatched. Germline values: CDR1 SGDLS, CDR2 YYNGEE.

The count of this clone is one. The chain links TRBV29-1 to TRBJ2-5; the D gene is possibly TRBD2 (7 bases). The J call is doubtful: the DNA matches TRBJ2-7 better. The CDR3 is made up of 15 amino acids. Germline V gene lookup returns CDR1 SQVTM and CDR2 ANQGSEA. For the CDR3, the DNA is TGCAGCGTTGTAACCCGGGGGGCCCCTATTTACGAGCAGTACTTC. Protein sequence: CSVVTRGAPIYEQYF.

This chain joins TRBV19 and TRBJ1-4; D is possibly TRBD1 (6 bases). Germline CDR1 and CDR2: LNHDA and SQIVND (reference sequence). Trimming stripped 3 bases from V and 5 bases from J, with 22 bases between. The CDR3 contains 18 residues. CDR3 region: CASSIYPQVQGLNEKLFF. In nucleotides, the CDR3 is TGTGCCAGTAGTATCTACCCGCAGGTGCAGGGGCTAAATGAAAAACTGTTTTTT.

The rearrangement uses TRBV9 and TRBJ2-7; D may be TRBD2 (6 bases). This CDR3 is 15 amino acids long. Trimming left V 4 bases short and J 5 bases short, with 19 bases between. CDR1 is SGDLS, CDR2 YYNGEE, per germline. In nucleotides, the CDR3 is TGTGCCAGCAGCTCGCCACCGGGACTGAGTAACGAGCAGTACTTC. Its translation is CASSSPPGLSNEQYF. The variable domain in full, with the rest retrieved from reference TRBV9 and TRBJ2-7, is DSGVTQTPKHLITATGQRVTLRCSPRSGDLSVYWYQQSLDQGLQFLIQYYNGEERAKGNILERFSAQQFPDLHSELNLSSLELGDSALYFCASSSPPGLSNEQYFGPGTRLTVT.

This chain joins TRBV5-1 and TRBJ2-3; D gene unclear. Per the germline V gene, CDR1 is SGHRS and CDR2 is YFSETQ. CDR3 length: 13 residues. The V end lost 5 bases, the J end lost 2 bases, and 9 bases lay between the germline ends. In nucleotides, the CDR3 is TGCGCCAGCAGGCCCGACTCCACAGATACGCAGTATTTT. This encodes CASRPDSTDTQYF. Complete variable domain (other parts from reference TRBV5-1 and TRBJ2-3): KAGVTQTPRYLIKTRGQQVTLSCSPISGHRSVSWYQQTPGQGLQFLFEYFSETQRNKGNFPGRFSGRQFSNSRSEMNVSTLELGDSALYLCASRPDSTDTQYFGPGTRLTVL.

A few counts support this clone. The genes are TRBV7-9 and TRBJ1-2, with 10 bases fitting TRBD1. Trimming took 5 bases from V and 8 from J; bases not matched to a gene: 8. Germline V gene data show CDR1 as SEHNR and CDR2 as FQNEAQ (reference sequence). The CDR3 is made up of 14 amino acids. The CDR3 spells CASSLTGTGAGYTF. CDR3 nucleotides: TGTGCCAGCAGCCTAACCGGGACAGGGGCCGGCTACACCTTC.

The V and J genes are TRBV25-1 and TRBJ1-4, with a possible D match to TRBD1 (5 bases). Germline V gives CDR1 MGHDK, CDR2 SYGVNS. Trimming shortened V by 1 base and J by 4 bases, and 10 bases separated the two germline ends. The CDR3 is made up of 15 amino acids. The CDR3 protein is CASSEFRGDNEKLFF. The DNA for the CDR3 is TGTGCCAGCAGTGAATTTCGGGGGGATAATGAAAAACTGTTTTTT.